The 15 T cell receptor beta chains below come from one sample, sequenced in a study of blood T cell repertoires in COVID-19. The repertoire was sequenced with immunoSEQ multiplex PCR; TCRdb's copy has only in-frame clones and lacks some. In the table there are fewer than 400,000 clones, 86% of which are singletons. Material for sequencing was PBMCs or T cells enriched from blood (not recorded which). Receptors originate from a man younger than 45 who had recovered from COVID-19.

This chain uses TRBV27 with TRBJ1-6; TRBD1 might be the D (6 bases). Trimming left V 11 bases short and J 8 bases short, with 19 bases between. The germline V gene has CDR1 MNHEY and CDR2 SMNVEV (reference sequence). The CDR3 sequence is 14 residues long. This CDR3 is CALWGQGGDSPLHF. The CDR3 DNA is TGTGCCCTCTGGGGGCAGGGAGGGGATTCACCCCTCCACTTT.

This rearrangement joins TRBV10-3 to TRBJ1-1, with D possibly matching TRBD1 (5 bases). The CDR3 runs to 13 residues. Per the germline V gene, CDR1 is ENHRY and CDR2 is SYGVKD. Trimming left V 6 bases short and J 7 bases short, with 15 bases between. This CDR3 is CAISPRGEGEAFF. The CDR3 region has the DNA TGTGCCATCAGCCCACGGGGGGAGGGTGAAGCTTTCTTT.

The rearrangement uses TRBV30 and TRBJ1-2, with TRBD1 as a possible D gene (5 bases). This CDR3 has 14 residues. V lost 0 bases, J lost 4 bases, and 12 bases lay in between. The V gene's germline CDR1 is GTSNPN and CDR2 SVGIG (reference sequence). This CDR3 is CAWSVGGTSYGYTF. The CDR3 bases are TGTGCCTGGAGTGTAGGAGGGACCTCCTATGGCTACACCTTC.

The chain's CDR3 is CAIRAGRDRGNTIYF. CDR3 in DNA: TGTGCCATCAGAGCCGGGCGAGACAGGGGAAACACCATATATTTT. The genes are TRBV10-3 and TRBJ1-3, with D possibly matching TRBD1 (6 bases). Trimming stripped 6 bases from V and 4 bases from J, with 16 bases between. Germline V gene sequence: CDR1 ENHRY, CDR2 SYGVKD. The CDR3 length is 15 residues.

J is TRBJ1-1 and V is TRBV5-1; 8 nucleotides agree with TRBD1. The CDR3 runs to 15 residues. From germline, CDR1 is SGHRS and CDR2 YFSETQ. V lost 1 base to trimming and J lost 3 bases; unmatched junction nucleotides: 5. CDR3 sequence: CASSLFTGGDTEAFF. The CDR3 DNA reads TGCGCCAGCAGCTTGTTTACAGGGGGGGACACTGAAGCTTTCTTT.

The rearrangement joins TRBV12-5 to TRBJ1-3, with D possibly matching TRBD1 (6 bases). The germline CDR1 and CDR2 sequences are LGHNT and FRNRAP. The ends were cut back, 6 bases at V and 4 bases at J, with 19 bases in the middle. The CDR3 runs to 16 residues. The CDR3 spells CASGRSGGTSGNTIYF. CDR3 nucleotide sequence: TGTGCTAGTGGCCGCTCCGGGGGGACATCGGGAAACACCATATATTTT.

V gene TRBV28 combines with J gene TRBJ1-5, with 7 bases that match TRBD1. Germline values: CDR1 MDHEN, CDR2 SYDVKM. CDR3 length equals 14 residues. The junction had 11 bases not matched to a gene; V was cut back by 6 bases and J by 9 bases. The CDR3 DNA follows: TGTGCCAGCAGAGAACAGGGGCGGGATTTGCCCCAGCATTTT. The encoded protein is CASREQGRDLPQHF.

The chain combines TRBV5-1 with TRBJ1-2; 7 bases align to TRBD1. The germline V gene has CDR1 SGHRS and CDR2 YFSETQ. The CDR3 contains 14 residues. The V segment lost 0 bases and the J segment 4 bases; nucleotides outside the gene matches: 3. CDR3 in amino acids: CASSLETGAYGYTF. The CDR3 bases are TGCGCCAGCAGCTTGGAAACAGGGGCCTATGGCTACACCTTC.

The J gene is TRBJ1-2, the V gene TRBV9; 9 bases align to TRBD1. Per the germline V gene, CDR1 is SGDLS and CDR2 is YYNGEE. V lost 3 bases, J lost 4 bases, and 13 bases stayed unmatched. The length of the CDR3 is 17 residues. CDR3 loop: CASSGGTGNRRGYGYTF. CDR3 DNA sequence: TGTGCCAGCAGCGGAGGGACAGGGAACAGGAGGGGCTATGGCTACACCTTC.

In DNA, the CDR3 is TGTGCCAGTACTCCTACGTTTGGTTACGAGCAGTACTTC. As protein: CASTPTFGYEQYF. The chain employs TRBV19 and TRBJ2-7; D is uncertain. The CDR3 totals 13 residues. The V and J ends lost 7 bases and 4 bases respectively, with 14 bases between them. The germline gives CDR1 LNHDA, CDR2 SQIVND (reference sequence).

The V and J genes are TRBV2 and TRBJ2-7; TRBD1 is a possible D gene (5 bases). Trimming left V 6 bases short and J 5 bases short, with 20 bases between. This CDR3 is 15 amino acids long. The germline gives CDR1 SNHLY, CDR2 FYNNEI. Here the CDR3 reads CASRSVRVERNEQYF. CDR3 DNA sequence: TGTGCCAGCAGATCTGTCAGGGTGGAACGGAACGAGCAGTACTTC.

This chain connects TRBV5-8 to TRBJ2-1; 9 bases map to TRBD2. After removal of 3 bases from V and 4 bases from J, the junction contained 11 bases not matched to a gene. Germline lookup yields CDR1 SGHTS and CDR2 YDEGEE. This CDR3 is built from 17 residues. CDR3 protein: CASSSWFRAGGYNEQFF. The CDR3 nucleotides read TGTGCCAGCAGCTCGTGGTTCCGGGCGGGGGGGTACAATGAGCAGTTCTTC.

The chain has TRBV7-8 and TRBJ2-1; the match to TRBD2 covers 15 bases. CDR1 is SGHVS, CDR2 FQNEAQ, per germline. The CDR3 sequence is 17 residues long. V shed 5 bases, J shed 7 bases, and the junction held 9 bases outside the gene matches. The CDR3 loop reads CASSPSPGTSGRNEQFF. DNA of the CDR3: TGTGCCAGCAGCCCAAGTCCCGGGACTAGCGGGAGGAATGAGCAGTTCTTC.

The chain couples TRBV5-6 to TRBJ1-2; D is unclear. Germline V lookup: CDR1 SGHDT, CDR2 YYEEEE. This CDR3 contains 15 residues. Trimming removed 0 bases at V and 0 bases at J, with 9 bases between. In DNA, the CDR3 is TGTGCCAGCAGCTTGGCCGGTACAGCTAACTATGGCTACACCTTC. The encoded protein is CASSLAGTANYGYTF.

V usage is TRBV13 and J usage is TRBJ2-2; D unresolved. V was trimmed by 2 bases and J by 4 bases, leaving 5 bases between them. In germline, CDR1 is PRHDT, CDR2 FYEKMQ (reference sequence). This CDR3 is 13 amino acids long. The CDR3 protein is CASSLPITGELFF. CDR3 nucleotide sequence: TGTGCCAGCAGCTTACCCATCACCGGGGAGCTGTTTTTT.